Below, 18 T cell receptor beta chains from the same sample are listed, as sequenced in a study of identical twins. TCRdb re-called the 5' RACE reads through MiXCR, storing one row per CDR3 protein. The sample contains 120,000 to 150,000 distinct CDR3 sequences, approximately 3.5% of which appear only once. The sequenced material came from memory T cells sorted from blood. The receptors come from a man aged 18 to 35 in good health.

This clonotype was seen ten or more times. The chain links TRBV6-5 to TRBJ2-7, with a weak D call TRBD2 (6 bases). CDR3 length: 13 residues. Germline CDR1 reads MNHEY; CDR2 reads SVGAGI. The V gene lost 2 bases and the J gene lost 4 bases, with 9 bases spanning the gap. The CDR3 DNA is TGTGCCAGCAGTTACGGGGGGTCGTACGAGCAGTACTTC. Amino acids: CASSYGGSYEQYF.

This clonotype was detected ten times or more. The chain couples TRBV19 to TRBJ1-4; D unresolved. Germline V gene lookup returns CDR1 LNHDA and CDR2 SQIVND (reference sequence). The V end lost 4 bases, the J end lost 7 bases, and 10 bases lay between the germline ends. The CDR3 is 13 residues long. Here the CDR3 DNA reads TGTGCCAGTAGTACCCGCCGGGGTGAAAAACTGTTTTTT. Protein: CASSTRRGEKLFF.

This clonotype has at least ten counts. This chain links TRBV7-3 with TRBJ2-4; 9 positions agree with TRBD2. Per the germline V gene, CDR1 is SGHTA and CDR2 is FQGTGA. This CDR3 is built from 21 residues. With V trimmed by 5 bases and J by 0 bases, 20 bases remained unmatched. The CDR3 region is CASSPDEGREGFALAKNIQYF. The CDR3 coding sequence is TGTGCCAGCAGCCCCGACGAGGGGCGGGAGGGTTTCGCCCTAGCCAAAAACATTCAGTACTTC.

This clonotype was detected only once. The CDR3 DNA follows: TGTGCCAGCAGCCCCCCTTGGACCGGGGAGCTGTTTTTT. Amino acid sequence: CASSPPWTGELFF. This rearrangement joins TRBV7-2 to TRBJ2-2; D ambiguous. Germline loops: CDR1 SGHTA, CDR2 FQGNSA. Trimming took off 5 bases at V and 5 bases at J, with 9 bases between the two ends. The CDR3 extends over 13 amino acids.

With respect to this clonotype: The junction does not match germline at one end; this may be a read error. This chain's CDR3 is CASSLSPGGLGTQCF. Written as DNA, the CDR3 is TGTGCCAGCAGCTTATCCCCCGGAGGGTTGGGGACCCAGTGCTTC. The chain couples TRBV7-2 to TRBJ2-5; maybe TRBD2 (6 bases). Germline lookup yields CDR1 SGHTA and CDR2 FQGNSA. CDR3 length: 15 amino acids.

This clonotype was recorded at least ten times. The CDR3 loop is CASSQNPTDTQYF. The CDR3 nucleotides are TGTGCCAGCAGCCAAAACCCCACAGATACGCAGTATTTT. The chain combines TRBV3-1 with TRBJ2-3, with D uncertain. The V end lost 2 bases, the J end lost 2 bases, and 5 bases lay between the germline ends. This CDR3 is 13 amino acids long. Per the germline V gene, CDR1 is LGHDT and CDR2 is YNNKEL (reference sequence).

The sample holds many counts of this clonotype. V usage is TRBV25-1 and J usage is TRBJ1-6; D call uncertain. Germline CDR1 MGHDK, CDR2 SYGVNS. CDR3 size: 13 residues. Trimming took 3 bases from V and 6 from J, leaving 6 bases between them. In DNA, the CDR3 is TGTGCCAGCAGTGAGGGGTTTAATTCACCCCTCCACTTT. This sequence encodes CASSEGFNSPLHF.

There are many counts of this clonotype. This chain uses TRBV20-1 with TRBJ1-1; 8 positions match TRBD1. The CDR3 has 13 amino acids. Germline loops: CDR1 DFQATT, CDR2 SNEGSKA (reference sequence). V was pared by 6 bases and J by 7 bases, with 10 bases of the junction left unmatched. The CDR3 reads CSAHSGGEDEAFF. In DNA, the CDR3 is TGCAGTGCCCACTCAGGGGGCGAAGATGAAGCTTTCTTT.

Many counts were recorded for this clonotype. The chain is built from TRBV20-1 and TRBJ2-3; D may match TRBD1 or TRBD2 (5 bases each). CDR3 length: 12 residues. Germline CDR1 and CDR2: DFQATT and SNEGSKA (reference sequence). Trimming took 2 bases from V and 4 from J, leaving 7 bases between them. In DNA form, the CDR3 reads TGCAGTGCTAGATTGGGGGCAGATACGCAGTATTTT. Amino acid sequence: CSARLGADTQYF.

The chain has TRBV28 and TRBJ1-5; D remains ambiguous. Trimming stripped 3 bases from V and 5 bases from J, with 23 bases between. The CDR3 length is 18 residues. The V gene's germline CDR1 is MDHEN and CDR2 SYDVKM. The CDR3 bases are TGTGCCAGCAGTTTCAGTAAGGATCTGGGTTCAATCGATCAGCCCCAGCATTTT. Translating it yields CASSFSKDLGSIDQPQHF.

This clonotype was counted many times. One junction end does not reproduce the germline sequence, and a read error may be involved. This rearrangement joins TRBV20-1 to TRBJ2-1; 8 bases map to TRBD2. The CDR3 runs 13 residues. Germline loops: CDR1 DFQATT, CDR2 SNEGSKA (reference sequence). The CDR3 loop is CSARAGVRDEQFF. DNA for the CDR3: TGCAGTGCCAGAGCGGGAGTTAGGGATGAGCAGTTCTTC.

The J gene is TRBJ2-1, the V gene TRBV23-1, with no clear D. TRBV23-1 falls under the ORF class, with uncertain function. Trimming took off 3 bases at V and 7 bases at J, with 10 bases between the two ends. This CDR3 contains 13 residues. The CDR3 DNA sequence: TGCGCCAGCAGTCATTCCGGGCCTAATGAGCAGTTCTTC. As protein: CASSHSGPNEQFF.

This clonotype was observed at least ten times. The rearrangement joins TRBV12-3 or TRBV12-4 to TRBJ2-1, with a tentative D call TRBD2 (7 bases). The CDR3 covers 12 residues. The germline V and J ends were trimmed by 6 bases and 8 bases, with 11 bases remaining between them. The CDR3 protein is CASSVGGDEQFF. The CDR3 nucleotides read TGTGCCAGCAGCGTAGGGGGGGATGAGCAGTTCTTC.

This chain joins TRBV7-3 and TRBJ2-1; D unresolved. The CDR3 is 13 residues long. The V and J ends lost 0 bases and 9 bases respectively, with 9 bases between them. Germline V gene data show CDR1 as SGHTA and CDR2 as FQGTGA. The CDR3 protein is CASSLTAVGEQFF. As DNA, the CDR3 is TGTGCCAGCAGCTTAACCGCGGTTGGTGAGCAGTTCTTC.

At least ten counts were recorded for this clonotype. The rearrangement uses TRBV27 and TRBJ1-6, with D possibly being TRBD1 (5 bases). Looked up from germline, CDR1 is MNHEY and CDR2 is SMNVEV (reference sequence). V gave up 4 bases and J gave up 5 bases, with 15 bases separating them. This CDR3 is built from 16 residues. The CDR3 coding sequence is TGTGCCAGCAGTTCCCGGGCAGGGCTCAATAATTCACCCCTCCACTTT. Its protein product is CASSSRAGLNNSPLHF.

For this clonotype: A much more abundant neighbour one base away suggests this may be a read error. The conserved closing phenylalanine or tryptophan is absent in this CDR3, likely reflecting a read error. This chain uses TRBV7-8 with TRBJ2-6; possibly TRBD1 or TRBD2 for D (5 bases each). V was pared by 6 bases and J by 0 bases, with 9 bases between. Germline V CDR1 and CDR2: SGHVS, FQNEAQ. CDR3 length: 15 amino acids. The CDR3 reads CASRWGNSGANVLTS. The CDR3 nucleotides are TGTGCCAGCAGGTGGGGGAACTCTGGGGCCAACGTCCTGACTTCC.

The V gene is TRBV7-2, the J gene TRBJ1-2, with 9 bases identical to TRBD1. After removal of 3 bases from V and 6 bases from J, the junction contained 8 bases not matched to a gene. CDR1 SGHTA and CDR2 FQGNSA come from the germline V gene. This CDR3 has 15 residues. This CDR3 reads CASSFIRRTGDGYTF. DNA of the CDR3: TGTGCCAGCAGCTTTATTAGAAGGACAGGGGATGGCTACACCTTC.

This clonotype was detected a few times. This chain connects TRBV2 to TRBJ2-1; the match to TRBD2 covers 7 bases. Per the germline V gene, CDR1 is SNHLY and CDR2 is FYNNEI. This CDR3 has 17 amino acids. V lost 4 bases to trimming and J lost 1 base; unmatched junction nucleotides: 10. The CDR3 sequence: CASSVRSGMRSYNEQFF. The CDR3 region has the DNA TGTGCCAGCAGTGTACGGAGCGGGATGAGATCCTACAATGAGCAGTTCTTC.